The 20 T cell receptor beta chains below all came from one sample that was sequenced in a study of response to subunit inactivated influenza vaccine (dated by TCRdb to the late 2010s). Library creation used RT-PCR. Instrument used: Illumina HiSeq 2500. TCRdb applied fastp at Q25 and MiXCR to the public reads, then kept only in-frame beta chains. Identical CDR3 protein sequences are pooled into one entry, listed with their most common genes and DNA. This sample gives fewer than 550,000 distinct CDR3 sequences in total; about 25% of them show up just once. The ten largest clones take up less than 2.5% of the sample. The sequences come from CD4+ T cells sorted from PBMCs, collected 4 to 6 days after vaccination. These receptors all come from a middle-aged man who received an inactivated influenza vaccine. Donor details come from another sample of the same person, matched by shared clones.

V is TRBV27 and J is TRBJ2-5, with D unresolved. Trimming shortened V by 6 bases and J by 2 bases, and 7 bases separated the two germline ends. Germline loops: CDR1 MNHEY, CDR2 SMNVEV (reference sequence). The CDR3 is 12 residues long. The CDR3 region is CASRNGQETQYF. The CDR3 region has the DNA TGTGCCAGCAGGAACGGACAAGAGACCCAGTACTTC.

V usage is TRBV30 and J usage is TRBJ1-5; perhaps TRBD1 as D (5 bases). V was pared by 2 bases and J by 4 bases, with 12 bases between. The CDR3 runs 14 residues. CDR1 is GTSNPN, CDR2 SVGIG, per germline (reference sequence). The CDR3 bases are TGTGCCTGGAGTACAACCCAGGGAAATCAGCCCCAGCATTTT. Its protein is CAWSTTQGNQPQHF.

The table lists this clonotype with a few counts. The chain joins TRBV18 to TRBJ2-1; no definite D call. Germline-derived CDR1 and CDR2 are KGHSH and LQKENI. Trimming pared 3 bases from V and 9 bases from J, leaving 15 bases between. The CDR3 has 14 residues. The CDR3 DNA sequence: TGTGCCAGCTCACCCGGTACCCTTTTCAGTGAGCAGTTCTTC. It translates to CASSPGTLFSEQFF.

In its sample, this clonotype was seen many times. Sequence at one end of the junction differs from germline and may be a read error. The rearrangement links TRBV4-2 to TRBJ2-7, with 11 bases lining up with TRBD1. The CDR3 spans 16 residues. The germline V gene encodes CDR1 LGHNA and CDR2 YNFKEQ. The CDR3 DNA is TGTGCCAGCAGCCAAGATGTCGGGACAGGGGGTCCTCAGGGCGACTTC. This sequence encodes CASSQDVGTGGPQGDF.

In its sample, this clonotype was seen many times. The V and J genes are TRBV29-1 and TRBJ2-7; 9 bases align to TRBD1. The CDR3 spans 14 residues. Losses at the gene ends were 5 bases for V and 2 bases for J; bases not matched to a gene: 7. Germline loops: CDR1 SQVTM, CDR2 ANQGSEA. This CDR3 reads CSVKPGTGTYEQYF. The CDR3, as DNA: TGCAGCGTTAAACCGGGGACAGGGACCTACGAGCAGTACTTC.

The V and J genes are TRBV2 and TRBJ1-1; maybe TRBD1 (6 bases). V lost 6 bases, J lost 1 base, and 9 bases lay in between. CDR1 and CDR2 from the germline V gene are SNHLY and FYNNEI. The CDR3 is 13 residues long. The CDR3 nucleotides are TGTGCCAGCAGGGGGGGGCCGAACACTGAAGCTTTCTTT. Amino acids: CASRGGPNTEAFF. The whole variable domain, remainder taken from reference TRBV2 and TRBJ1-1, is EPEVTQTPSHQVTQMGQEVILRCVPISNHLYFYWYRQILGQKVEFLVSFYNNEISEKSEIFDDQFSVERPDGSNFTLKIRSTKLEDSAMYFCASRGGPNTEAFFGQGTRLTVV.

In this sample, this clonotype turned up a few times. The chain employs TRBV11-2 and TRBJ2-3; weak D call: TRBD2 (6 bases). The ends were cut back, 4 bases at V and 1 base at J, with 27 bases in the middle. CDR1 is SGHAT, CDR2 FQNNGV, per germline. The CDR3 covers 20 residues. The CDR3 DNA follows: TGTGCCAGCAGCTCGTCTTCTAGCGCCTCCCGTTTAGGGGGCACAGATACGCAGTATTTT. Amino acids: CASSSSSSASRLGGTDTQYF.

The chain uses TRBV3-1 and TRBJ2-3, with D maybe TRBD2 (6 bases). The CDR3 sequence is 19 residues long. V lost 11 bases and J 2 bases, leaving 32 bases between the germline ends. Germline assignment: CDR1 LGHDT and CDR2 YNNKEL (reference sequence). In nucleotides, the CDR3 is TGTGCCTTCAGTTTTGTTTATCTCCTAGCGCGACGAGACACAGATACGCAGTATTTT. Protein product: CAFSFVYLLARRDTDTQYF.

The chain joins TRBV20-1 to TRBJ2-4; tentatively, D is TRBD2 (5 bases). Germline CDR1 is DFQATT and CDR2 is SNEGSKA (reference sequence). This CDR3 has 12 amino acids. Trimming stripped 5 bases from V and 8 bases from J, with 13 bases between. In nucleotides, the CDR3 is TGCAGTGCTTCCCGGGATGGGGACATTCAGTACTTC. As protein: CSASRDGDIQYF.

This clonotype was counted a few times. The CDR3 loop is CASSFVAGVAEAFF. The CDR3 bases are TGTGCCAGCAGCTTCGTAGCGGGGGTGGCTGAAGCTTTCTTT. This chain uses TRBV7-9 with TRBJ1-1, with D perhaps matching TRBD1 (5 bases). Germline-derived CDR1 and CDR2 are SEHNR and FQNEAQ (reference sequence). V was cut by 3 bases and J by 6 bases, with 14 bases left in between. CDR3 length: 14 amino acids. The full variable domain, with the rest looked up from reference TRBV7-9 and TRBJ1-1, is DTGVSQNPRHKITKRGQNVTFRCDPISEHNRLYWYRQTLGQGPEFLTYFQNEAQLEKSRLLSDRFSAERPKGSFSTLEIQRTEQGDSAMYLCASSFVAGVAEAFFGQGTRLTVV.

This clonotype has more than one count but fewer than ten. The chain recombines TRBV15 with TRBJ1-1; D is undetermined. Trimming removed 0 bases at V and 0 bases at J, with 5 bases between. Germline assignment: CDR1 LNHNV and CDR2 YYDKDF (reference sequence). This CDR3 has 14 amino acids. CDR3 region: CATSRDRMNTEAFF. In nucleotides, the CDR3 is TGTGCCACCAGCAGAGACAGGATGAACACTGAAGCTTTCTTT.

This chain links TRBV9 with TRBJ2-5; tentative D call: TRBD1 (7 bases). This CDR3 is 16 amino acids long. Germline CDR1 is SGDLS and CDR2 is YYNGEE. Trimming took 4 bases from V and 5 from J, leaving 21 bases between them. CDR3 loop: CASSFSPGQGGETQYF. DNA for the CDR3: TGTGCCAGCAGCTTTAGTCCCGGGCAGGGGGGCGAGACCCAGTACTTC.

The CDR3 loop is CAGSGDSYEQYF. The CDR3 DNA reads TGTGCCGGATCGGGGGACTCCTACGAGCAGTACTTC. The gene calls are TRBV10-3 and TRBJ2-7; D possibly corresponds to TRBD2 (6 bases). V was shortened by 11 bases and J by 0 bases, with 11 bases between the two germline ends. CDR3 size: 12 residues. Germline V lookup: CDR1 ENHRY, CDR2 SYGVKD.

This clonotype was detected a few times. This chain joins TRBV7-2 and TRBJ2-7; 8 bases align to TRBD2. This CDR3 spans 14 amino acids. Germline V CDR1 and CDR2: SGHTA, FQGNSA. J gave up 6 bases and V 4 bases, and 8 bases lay outside the gene matches. CDR3 in DNA: TGTGCCAGCAGCTGGACTAGCCTCCAGGGCGAGCAGTACTTC. The encoded protein is CASSWTSLQGEQYF.

The chain employs TRBV18 and TRBJ2-7; D is undetermined. CDR1 KGHSH and CDR2 LQKENI come from the germline V gene. CDR3 length: 15 amino acids. Trimming took off 2 bases at V and 4 bases at J, with 15 bases between the two ends. The CDR3 DNA reads TGTGCCAGCTCACCAGGTATTGGCGGCTTGTACGAGCAGTACTTC. It yields the protein CASSPGIGGLYEQYF.

In DNA form, the CDR3 reads TGTGCCACCAGTAGCGAGCGGGGAAGCAATGAGCAGTTCTTC. It is translated as CATSSERGSNEQFF. The J gene is TRBJ2-1, the V gene TRBV24-1; 7 nucleotides match TRBD2. This CDR3 has 14 residues. V trimming: 6 bases; J trimming: 6 bases; junction bases outside the gene matches: 7. The germline V gene has CDR1 KGHDR and CDR2 SFDVKD.

The chain joins TRBV20-1 to TRBJ1-5; D ambiguous. V shed 7 bases and J shed 0 bases, with 13 bases lying between them. This CDR3 has 14 amino acids. Germline CDR1 and CDR2: DFQATT and SNEGSKA (reference sequence). The CDR3 DNA is TGCAGTGTGGCTGGGGATTATAGCAATCAGCCCCAGCATTTT. Residues: CSVAGDYSNQPQHF.

The chain has TRBV6-2 or TRBV6-3 and TRBJ2-7; D perhaps matches TRBD2 (6 bases). Per germline, CDR1 MNHEY and CDR2 SVGEGT. V was clipped by 5 bases and J by 2 bases, with 10 bases between them. This CDR3 has 13 amino acids. The DNA for the CDR3 is TGTGCCAGCAGTGGCCGGGGGACCTACGAGCAGTACTTC. Its protein is CASSGRGTYEQYF.

This clonotype was observed a handful of times. V is TRBV12-3 or TRBV12-4 and J is TRBJ1-4, with D uncertain. The V end was cut by 3 bases, the J end by 3 bases, with 8 bases between. This CDR3 contains 14 residues. The CDR3 region is CASSFRFANEKLFF. The CDR3 DNA follows: TGTGCCAGCAGTTTCAGGTTTGCTAATGAAAAACTGTTTTTT.

J is TRBJ1-2 and V is TRBV7-2; 7 nucleotides match TRBD1. Germline V lookup: CDR1 SGHTA, CDR2 FQGNSA. Losses at the gene ends were 0 bases for V and 4 bases for J; bases not matched to a gene: 2. This CDR3 region has 14 residues. The CDR3 region is CASSLAGTAYGYTF. The CDR3 DNA is TGTGCCAGCAGCTTAGCAGGGACAGCCTATGGCTACACCTTC.